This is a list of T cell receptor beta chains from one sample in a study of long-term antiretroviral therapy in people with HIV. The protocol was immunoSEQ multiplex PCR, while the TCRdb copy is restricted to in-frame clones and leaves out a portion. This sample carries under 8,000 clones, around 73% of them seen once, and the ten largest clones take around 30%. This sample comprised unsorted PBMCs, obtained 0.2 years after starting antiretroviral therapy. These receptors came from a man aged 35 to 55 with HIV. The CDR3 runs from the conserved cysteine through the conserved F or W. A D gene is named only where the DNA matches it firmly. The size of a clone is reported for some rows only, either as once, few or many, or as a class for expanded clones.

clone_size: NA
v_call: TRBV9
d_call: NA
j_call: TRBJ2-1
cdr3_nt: TGTGCCAGCAGCGCCCTAGGGGCCTACAATGAGCAGTTCTTC
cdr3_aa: CASSALGAYNEQFF

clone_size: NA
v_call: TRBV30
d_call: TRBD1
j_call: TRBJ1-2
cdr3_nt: TGTGCCTGGAGTGGGGCAGGGGGTGGCTACACCTTC
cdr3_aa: CAWSGAGGGYTF

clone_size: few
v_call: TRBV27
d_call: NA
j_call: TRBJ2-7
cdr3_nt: TGTGCCAGCAGTTTTCGGGGAATCCACGAGCAGTACTTC
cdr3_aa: CASSFRGIHEQYF

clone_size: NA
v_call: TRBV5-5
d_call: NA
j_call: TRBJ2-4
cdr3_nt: TGTGCCAGCAGCTTGGATATGGTCCTAGCCAAAAACATTCAGTACTTC
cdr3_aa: CASSLDMVLAKNIQYF

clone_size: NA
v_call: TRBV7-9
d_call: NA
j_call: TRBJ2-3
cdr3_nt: TGTGCCAGCAGCTTAGTCGAACGGGGGGCTCCGGATACGCAGTATTTT
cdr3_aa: CASSLVERGAPDTQYF

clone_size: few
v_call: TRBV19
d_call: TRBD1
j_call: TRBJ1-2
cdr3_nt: TGTGCCAGTAGCGTGACAGGGGGCAACTATGGCTACACCTTC
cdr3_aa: CASSVTGGNYGYTF

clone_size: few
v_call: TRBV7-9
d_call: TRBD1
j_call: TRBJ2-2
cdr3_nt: TGTGCCAGTGAGGGACAGCCAAACACCGGGGAGCTGTTTTTT
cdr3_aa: CASEGQPNTGELFF

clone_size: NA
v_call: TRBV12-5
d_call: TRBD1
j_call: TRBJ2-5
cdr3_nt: TGTGCTAGTGGTTTGGGCCAGGGGGCTAGCGAGACCCAGTACTTC
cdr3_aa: CASGLGQGASETQYF

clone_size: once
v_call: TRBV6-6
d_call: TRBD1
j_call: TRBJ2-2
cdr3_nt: TGTGCCACCTGGACAGGGAACACCGGGGAGCTGTTTTTT
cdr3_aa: CATWTGNTGELFF

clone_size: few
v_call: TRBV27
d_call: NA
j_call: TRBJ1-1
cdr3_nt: TGTGCCAGCAGTTACGGGAGGAACACTGAAGCTTTCTTT
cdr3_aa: CASSYGRNTEAFF

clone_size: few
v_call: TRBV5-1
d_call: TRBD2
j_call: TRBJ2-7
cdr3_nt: TGCGCCAGCAGCTTGGCGATAGCGGGGGGGGAGCAGTACTTC
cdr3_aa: CASSLAIAGGEQYF

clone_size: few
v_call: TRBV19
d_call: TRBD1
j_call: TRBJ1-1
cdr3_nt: TGTGCCAGTAGTTTCCTGGGACAGGAGAACACTGAAGCTTTCTTT
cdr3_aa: CASSFLGQENTEAFF

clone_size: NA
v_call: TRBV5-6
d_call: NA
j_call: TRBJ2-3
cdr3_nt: TGTGCCAGCAGCCCAATTCCAAGTTCCCTCACAGATACGCAGTATTTT
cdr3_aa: CASSPIPSSLTDTQYF

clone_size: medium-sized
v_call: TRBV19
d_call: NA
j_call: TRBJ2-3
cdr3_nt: TGTGCCAGTAGTATAGGTTGGGATACGCAGTATTTT
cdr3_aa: CASSIGWDTQYF

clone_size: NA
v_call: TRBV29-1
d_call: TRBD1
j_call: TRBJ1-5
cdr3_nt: TGCAGCGTTGTGGAGGGGACAGGGGGCTATCAGCCCCAGCATTTT
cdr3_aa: CSVVEGTGGYQPQHF

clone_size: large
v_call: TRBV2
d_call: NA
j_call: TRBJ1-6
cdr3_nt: TGTGCCAGCAGACGAAGGGGAGATTCTGATTCACCCCTCCACTTT
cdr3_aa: CASRRRGDSDSPLHF

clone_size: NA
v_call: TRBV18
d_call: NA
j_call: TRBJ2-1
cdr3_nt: TGTGCCAGCTCACCGGGATCCGCGGGGTACAATGAGCAGTTCTTC
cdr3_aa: CASSPGSAGYNEQFF

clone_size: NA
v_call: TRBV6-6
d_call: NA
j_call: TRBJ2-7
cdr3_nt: TGTGCCAGCAGTTACTCGCCGCGGGGCTACGAGCAGTACTTC
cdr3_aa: CASSYSPRGYEQYF

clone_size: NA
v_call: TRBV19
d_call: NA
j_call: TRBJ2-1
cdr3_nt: TGTGCCAGTAGTACCGGGATTTACAATGAGCAGTTCTTC
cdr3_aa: CASSTGIYNEQFF

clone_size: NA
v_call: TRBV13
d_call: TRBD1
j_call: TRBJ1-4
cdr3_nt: TGTGCCAGCAGCTTATTCCGAGGGGAGGGGACAGGGATCGAGGAGGAACTGTTTTTT
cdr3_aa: CASSLFRGEGTGIEEELFF

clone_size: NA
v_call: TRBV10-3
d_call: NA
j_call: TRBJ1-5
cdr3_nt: TGTGCCATCACCGACAGGTACAATCAGCCCCAGCATTTT
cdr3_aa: CAITDRYNQPQHF

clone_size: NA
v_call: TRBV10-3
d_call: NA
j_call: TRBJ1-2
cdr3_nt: TGTGCCATCAGTGACCCTCTATTATCGACTGAGGAACCGCCTAACTATGGCTACACCTTC
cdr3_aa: CAISDPLLSTEEPPNYGYTF

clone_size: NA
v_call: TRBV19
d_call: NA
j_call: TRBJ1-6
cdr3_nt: TGTGCCAGTAGTATGGGGCCTGGATCACCCCTCCACTTT
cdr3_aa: CASSMGPGSPLHF

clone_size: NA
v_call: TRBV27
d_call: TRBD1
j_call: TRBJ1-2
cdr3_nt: TGTGCCACCAGATCCGGGACAGCTAACTATGGCTACACCTTC
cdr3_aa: CATRSGTANYGYTF

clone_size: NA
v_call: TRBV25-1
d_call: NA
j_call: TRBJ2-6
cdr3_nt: TGTGCCAGCAGTGACGGAAGGGGCTCCGGGGCCAACGTCCTGACTTTC
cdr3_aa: CASSDGRGSGANVLTF

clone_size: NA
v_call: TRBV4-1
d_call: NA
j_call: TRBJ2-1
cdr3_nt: TGCGCCAGCAGCCAAGAATCCAGGTCCCATTACAATGAGCAGTTCTTC
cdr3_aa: CASSQESRSHYNEQFF

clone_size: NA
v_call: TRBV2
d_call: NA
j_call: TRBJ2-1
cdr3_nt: TGTGCCACCGGGCCATTTAGCTCCTACAATGAGCAGTTCTTC
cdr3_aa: CATGPFSSYNEQFF

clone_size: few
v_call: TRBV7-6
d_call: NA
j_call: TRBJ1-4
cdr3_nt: TGTGCCAGCAGTTTAGGGTACGGAAATGAAAAACTGTTTTTT
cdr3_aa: CASSLGYGNEKLFF

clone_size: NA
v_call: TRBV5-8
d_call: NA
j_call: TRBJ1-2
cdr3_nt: TGTGCCAGCAGCTTGGGGGGTCCAAACTATGGCTACACCTTC
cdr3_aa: CASSLGGPNYGYTF

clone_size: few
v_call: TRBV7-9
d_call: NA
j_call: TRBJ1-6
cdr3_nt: TGTGCCAGCAGCTCCCAGTCCTATTCCTATAATTCACCCCTCCACTTT
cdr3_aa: CASSSQSYSYNSPLHF

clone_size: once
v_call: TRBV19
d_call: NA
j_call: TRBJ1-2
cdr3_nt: TGTGCCAGTAGTATAGATTTAGGGCGGAATGGCTACACCTTC
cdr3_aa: CASSIDLGRNGYTF

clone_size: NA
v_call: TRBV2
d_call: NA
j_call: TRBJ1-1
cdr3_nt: TGTGCCAGCAGTGTATTTTTACGGGGCCTACAAGGGAACACTGAAGCTTTCTTT
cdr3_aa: CASSVFLRGLQGNTEAFF

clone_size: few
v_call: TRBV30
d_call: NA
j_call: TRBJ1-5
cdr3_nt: TGTGCCTGGAGTGGAGGAGGGAAGCAGCCCCAGCATTTT
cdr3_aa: CAWSGGGKQPQHF

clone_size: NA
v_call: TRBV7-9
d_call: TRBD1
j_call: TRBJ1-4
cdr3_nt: TGTGCCAGCAGCCCTTCAACGACAGGGAATGAAAAACTGTTTTTT
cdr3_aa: CASSPSTTGNEKLFF

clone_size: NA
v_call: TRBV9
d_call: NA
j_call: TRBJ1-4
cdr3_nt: TGTGCCAGCAGCGTAGATGGGCAGAGGGATGAAAAACTGTTTTTT
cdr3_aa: CASSVDGQRDEKLFF

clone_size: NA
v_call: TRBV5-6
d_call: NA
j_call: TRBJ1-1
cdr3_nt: TGTGCCAGCAGTCGTAGGGCGGTACTGGACACTGAAGCTTTCTTT
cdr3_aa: CASSRRAVLDTEAFF

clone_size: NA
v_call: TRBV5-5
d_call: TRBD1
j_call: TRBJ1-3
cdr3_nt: TGTGCCAGCAGCTTGAACAGGGGTTCTGGAAACACCATATATTTT
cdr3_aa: CASSLNRGSGNTIYF

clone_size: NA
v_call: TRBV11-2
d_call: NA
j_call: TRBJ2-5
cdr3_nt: TGTGCCAGCAGCCCAGGGTTTCAAGAGACCCAGTACTTC
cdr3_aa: CASSPGFQETQYF

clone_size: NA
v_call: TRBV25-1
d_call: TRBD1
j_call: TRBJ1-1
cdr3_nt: TGTGCCAGCAGTGGGGACAGGGGATGGACTGAAGCTTTCTTT
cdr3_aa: CASSGDRGWTEAFF

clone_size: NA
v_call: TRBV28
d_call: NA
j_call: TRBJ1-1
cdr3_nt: TGTGCCAGCAGTTTAGGCTCGGGAACACTGAACACTGAAGCTTTCTTT
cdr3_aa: CASSLGSGTLNTEAFF

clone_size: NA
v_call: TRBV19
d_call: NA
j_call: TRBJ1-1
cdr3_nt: TGTGCCCCCCTCCGGGGGGGGAACGCTTTCTTT
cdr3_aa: CAPLRGGNAFF